Described below is a single T cell receptor beta chain sequence and its context. Its antigen is not known. CD4+ and CD8+ T cells were sorted from PBMCs stained for CD3, CD4 and CD8. The CDR3 is 19 residues long. V shed 0 bases and J shed 3 bases, with 24 bases lying between them. Germline CDR1 is KGHSH and CDR2 is LQKENI. The sample belongs to a study of CD8+ T cells in alopecia areata. Reverse transcription of extracted RNA yielded cDNA, which provided the sequencing template. Generated by immunoSEQ multiplex PCR, the TCRdb table keeps only in-frame clones and is missing some. The profile shows 85,000 to 110,000 clones, roughly 53% of them singletons. Points from the study as a whole: In lesional scalp, particularly from alopecia totalis/universalis, clonality was higher than in normal scalp.

The chain employs TRBV18 and TRBJ2-7, with D maybe TRBD1 (8 bases). The receptor was isolated from a human donor in good health. Material for sequencing was CD4+ T cells sorted from blood. CDR3 loop: CASSPPVAQGGNRLYEQYF. In DNA form, the CDR3 reads TGTGCCAGCTCACCACCGGTTGCACAGGGGGGGAATCGCCTCTACGAGCAGTACTTC. The full variable domain, its missing parts supplied by reference TRBV18 and TRBJ2-7, is NAGVMQNPRHLVRRRGQEARLRCSPMKGHSHVYWYRQLPEEGLKFMVYLQKENIIDESGMPKERFSAEFPKEGPSILRIQQVVRGDSAAYFCASSPPVAQGGNRLYEQYFGPGTRLTVT.